Listed below are T cell receptor beta chains from one sample, sequenced in a study of Ad26.COV2.S vaccination and SARS-CoV-2 variants. The method was immunoSEQ multiplex PCR; TCRdb's version includes in-frame clones alone and lacks a portion of them. The sample holds 200,000 to 250,000 clones, approximately 88% seen once. The sequencing here drew on peripheral blood, taken in a trial of Ad26.COV2.S vaccine versus placebo. These receptor sequences come from a person aged 18-65 years who received the Ad26.COV2.S COVID-19 vaccine or a placebo. The CDR3 runs from the conserved cysteine through the conserved F or W. A D gene is named only where the DNA matches it firmly. The size field is filled for only some rows; it gives once, few, many or a size class.

CDR3aa	CDR3nt	abundance	d_gene	j_gene	v_gene
CASSEAGTGVVVTQYF	TGTGCCAGCAGTGAAGCTGGGACAGGGGTGGTGGTGACCCAGTACTTC	.	TRBD1	TRBJ2-5	TRBV6-1
CASSHTSGRFEQYF	TGTGCCAGCAGCCACACTAGCGGGAGATTCGAGCAGTACTTC	.	TRBD2	TRBJ2-7	TRBV4-2
CASSEGKGYGYTF	TGTGCCAGCAGTGAAGGAAAAGGGTATGGCTACACCTTC	.	.	TRBJ1-2	TRBV25-1
CASSLGVGSLYTQYF	TGTGCCAGCAGCTTAGGAGTGGGGTCTCTTTATACGCAGTATTTT	.	.	TRBJ2-3	TRBV11-2
CASSVGPSQNTEAFF	TGTGCCAGCAGCGTAGGACCATCACAGAACACTGAAGCTTTCTTT	.	.	TRBJ1-1	TRBV9
CSASIWVWDRGIQETQYF	TGCAGTGCTAGTATTTGGGTTTGGGACAGGGGGATACAAGAGACCCAGTACTTC	.	TRBD1	TRBJ2-5	TRBV20-1
CASSLAGSSTEAFF	TGCGCCAGCAGCTTGGCCGGGAGTAGTACTGAAGCTTTCTTT	.	.	TRBJ1-1	TRBV5-1
CASSLQSGGYEQYF	TGTGCCAGCAGCTTACAATCAGGGGGCTACGAGCAGTACTTC	few	TRBD1	TRBJ2-7	TRBV7-9
CAWSVGVNTEAFF	TGTGCCTGGAGTGTAGGGGTGAACACTGAAGCTTTCTTT	.	.	TRBJ1-1	TRBV30
CASSATGGRTEAFF	TGTGCCAGCAGTGCCACAGGGGGTCGGACTGAAGCTTTCTTT	.	TRBD1	TRBJ1-1	TRBV28
CASSLDPRRNSGNTIYF	TGTGCCAGCAGCTTGGATCCCAGGCGAAACTCTGGAAACACCATATATTTT	.	.	TRBJ1-3	TRBV5-6
CASSQVPPARGQGTGANVLTF	TGTGCCAGCAGCCAAGTACCCCCCGCCCGGGGACAGGGGACTGGGGCCAACGTCCTGACTTTC	.	TRBD1	TRBJ2-6	TRBV3-1/TRBV3-2
CASSPWNYEQYF	TGTGCCAGCAGTCCCTGGAACTACGAGCAGTACTTC	.	.	TRBJ2-7	TRBV28
CASSLGLNTGELFF	TGTGCCAGCAGCTTGGGATTGAACACCGGGGAGCTGTTTTTT	once	.	TRBJ2-2	TRBV11-2
CASSLLGQPQHF	TGTGCCAGCAGTCTATTGGGTCAGCCCCAGCATTTT	.	.	TRBJ1-5	TRBV28
CASSPPKRVDSPLHF	TGTGCCAGCAGCCCTCCTAAGCGAGTGGATTCACCCCTCCACTTT	.	.	TRBJ1-6	TRBV7-9
CASSQEGQTLYEQYF	TGCGCCAGCAGCCAAGAGGGACAGACTCTCTACGAGCAGTACTTC	.	TRBD1	TRBJ2-7	TRBV4-3
CASSSDPSGWEGRHTQYF	TGTGCCAGCAGCTCAGACCCGTCGGGGTGGGAGGGCCGCCATACGCAGTATTTT	.	TRBD2	TRBJ2-3	TRBV11-2
CASSLSSDPAYEQYF	TGTGCCAGCAGCTTATCTAGCGATCCCGCCTACGAGCAGTACTTC	.	.	TRBJ2-7	TRBV7-3
CASSLSIESSYNEQFF	TGTGCCAGCAGTTTATCGATCGAAAGCTCCTACAATGAGCAGTTCTTC	.	.	TRBJ2-1	TRBV27
CASSLLGGASYEQYF	TGTGCCAGCAGTTTACTAGGGGGGGCATCCTACGAGCAGTACTTC	.	.	TRBJ2-7	TRBV6-6
CASSPTGYSYEQYF	TGTGCCAGCAGCCCAACGGGCTACTCCTACGAGCAGTACTTC	.	.	TRBJ2-7	TRBV7-3
CASSPSHSVNTEAFF	TGTGCCAGCAGTCCTTCCCACAGTGTGAACACTGAAGCTTTCTTT	few	.	TRBJ1-1	TRBV6-5
CASSTGTGSNTEAFF	TGTGCCAGCAGTACAGGGACAGGGTCGAACACTGAAGCTTTCTTT	once	TRBD1	TRBJ1-1	TRBV27
CAWRLSNEQFF	TGTGCCTGGAGGCTATCCAATGAGCAGTTCTTC	once	.	TRBJ2-1	TRBV30
CASSPSLSGNTIYF	TGTGCCAGCAGCCCAAGCCTCTCTGGAAACACCATATATTTT	.	.	TRBJ1-3	TRBV4-2
CASSSGGNTEAFF	TGTGCCAGCAGCTCCGGGGGTAACACTGAAGCTTTCTTT	.	.	TRBJ1-1	TRBV7-2
CASSGGRGANVLTF	TGCGCCAGCTCCGGGGGCAGGGGGGCCAACGTCCTGACTTTC	.	.	TRBJ2-6	TRBV10-1
CASSPLRQGVSSYNEQFF	TGCGCCAGCAGCCCCTTGCGACAGGGGGTGAGCTCCTACAATGAGCAGTTCTTC	.	TRBD1	TRBJ2-1	TRBV5-1
CASSLSPGRGQFF	TGTGCCAGCAGTTTATCCCCAGGGAGGGGGCAGTTCTTC	.	TRBD2	TRBJ2-1	TRBV27
CSVQGNTEAFF	TGCAGCGTACAGGGAAACACTGAAGCTTTCTTT	.	.	TRBJ1-1	TRBV29-1